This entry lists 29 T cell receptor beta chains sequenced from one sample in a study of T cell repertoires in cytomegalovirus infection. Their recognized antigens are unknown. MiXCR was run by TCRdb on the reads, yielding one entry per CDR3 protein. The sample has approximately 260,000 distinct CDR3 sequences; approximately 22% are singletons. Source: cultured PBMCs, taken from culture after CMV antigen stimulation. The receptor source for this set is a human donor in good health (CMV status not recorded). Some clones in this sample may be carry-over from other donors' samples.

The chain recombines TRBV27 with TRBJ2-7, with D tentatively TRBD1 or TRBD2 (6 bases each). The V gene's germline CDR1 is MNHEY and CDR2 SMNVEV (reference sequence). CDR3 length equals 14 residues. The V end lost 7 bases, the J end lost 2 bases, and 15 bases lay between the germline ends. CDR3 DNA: TGTGCCAGCAATTCCGGGGGCAGGGCCTACGAGCAGTACTTC. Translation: CASNSGGRAYEQYF.

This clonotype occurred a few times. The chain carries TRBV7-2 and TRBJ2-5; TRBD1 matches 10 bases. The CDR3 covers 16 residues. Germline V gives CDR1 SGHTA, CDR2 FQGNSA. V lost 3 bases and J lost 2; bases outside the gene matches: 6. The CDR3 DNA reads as TGTGCCAGCAGCTTGCCGGGACAGGGGTGGCAAGAGACCCAGTACTTC. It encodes CASSLPGQGWQETQYF.

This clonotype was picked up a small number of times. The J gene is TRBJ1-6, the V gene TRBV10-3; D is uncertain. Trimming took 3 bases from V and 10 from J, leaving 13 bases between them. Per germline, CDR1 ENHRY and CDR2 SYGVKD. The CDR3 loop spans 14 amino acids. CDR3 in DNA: TGTGCCATCAGTGAAGGGCAGGTTGACTCACCCCTCCACTTT. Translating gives CAISEGQVDSPLHF.

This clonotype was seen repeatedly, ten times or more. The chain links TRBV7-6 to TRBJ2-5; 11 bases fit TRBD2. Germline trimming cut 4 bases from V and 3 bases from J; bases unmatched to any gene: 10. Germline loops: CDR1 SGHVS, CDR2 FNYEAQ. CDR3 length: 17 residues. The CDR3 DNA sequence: TGTGCCAGCAGCTCCATATTGGGGACTAGCGGAAAAGAGACCCAGTACTTC. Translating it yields CASSSILGTSGKETQYF.

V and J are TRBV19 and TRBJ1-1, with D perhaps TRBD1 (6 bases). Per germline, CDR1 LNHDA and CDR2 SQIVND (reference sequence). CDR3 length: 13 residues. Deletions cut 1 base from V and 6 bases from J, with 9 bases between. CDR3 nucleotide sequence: TGTGCCAGTAGTATAGTCGGGGGGCCTGAAGCTTTCTTT. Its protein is CASSIVGGPEAFF.

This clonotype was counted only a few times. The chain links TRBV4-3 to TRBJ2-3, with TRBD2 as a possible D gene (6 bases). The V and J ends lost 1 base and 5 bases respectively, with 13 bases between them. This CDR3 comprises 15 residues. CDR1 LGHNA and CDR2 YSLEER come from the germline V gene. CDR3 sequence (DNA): TGCGCCAGCAGCCAAGCGGGAGTCGGGCTAGATACGCAGTATTTT. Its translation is CASSQAGVGLDTQYF.

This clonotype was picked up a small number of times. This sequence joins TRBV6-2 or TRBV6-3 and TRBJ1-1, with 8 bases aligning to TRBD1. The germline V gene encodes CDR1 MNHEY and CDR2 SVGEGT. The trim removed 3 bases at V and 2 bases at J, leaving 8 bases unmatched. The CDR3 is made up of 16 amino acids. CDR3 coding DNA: TGTGCCAGCAGTTATCACCCCGGGACAGGTAACACTGAAGCTTTCTTT. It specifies CASSYHPGTGNTEAFF.

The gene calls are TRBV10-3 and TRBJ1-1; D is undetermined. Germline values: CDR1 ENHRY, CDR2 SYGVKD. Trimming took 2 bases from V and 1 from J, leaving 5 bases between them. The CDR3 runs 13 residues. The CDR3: CAISETANTEAFF. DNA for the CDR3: TGTGCCATCAGTGAGACAGCGAACACTGAAGCTTTCTTT.

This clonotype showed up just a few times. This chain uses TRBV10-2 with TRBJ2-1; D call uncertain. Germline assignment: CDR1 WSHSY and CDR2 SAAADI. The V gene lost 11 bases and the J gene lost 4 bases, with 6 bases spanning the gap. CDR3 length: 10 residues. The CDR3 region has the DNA TGCGCCGCCGGGTACAATGAGCAGTTCTTC. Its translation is CAAGYNEQFF.

The CDR3 is CASSPPYGSNTEAFF. The CDR3 coding sequence is TGTGCCAGCAGCCCCCCGTACGGATCCAACACTGAAGCTTTCTTT. The J gene is TRBJ1-1, the V gene TRBV7-6, with D unresolved. This CDR3 spans 15 amino acids. CDR1 SGHVS and CDR2 FNYEAQ come from the germline V gene. Trimming took 5 bases from V and 2 from J, leaving 15 bases between them.

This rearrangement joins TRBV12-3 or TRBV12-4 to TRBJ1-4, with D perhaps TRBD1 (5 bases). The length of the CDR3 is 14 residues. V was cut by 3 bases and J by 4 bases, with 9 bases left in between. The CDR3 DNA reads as TGTGCCAGCAGTTTCGGGACGGATAATGAAAAACTGTTTTTT. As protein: CASSFGTDNEKLFF.

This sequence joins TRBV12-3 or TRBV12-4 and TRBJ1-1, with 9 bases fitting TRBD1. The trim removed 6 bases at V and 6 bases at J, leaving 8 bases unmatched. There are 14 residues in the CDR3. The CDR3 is CASSLLGQGAEAFF. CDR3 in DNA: TGTGCCAGCAGCCTTCTGGGACAGGGAGCTGAAGCTTTCTTT.

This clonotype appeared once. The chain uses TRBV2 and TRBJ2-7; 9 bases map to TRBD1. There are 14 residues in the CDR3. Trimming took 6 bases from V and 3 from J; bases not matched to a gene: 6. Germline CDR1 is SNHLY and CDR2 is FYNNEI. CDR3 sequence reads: CASRPGGQGYEQYV. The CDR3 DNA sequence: TGTGCCAGCAGGCCGGGGGGACAGGGCTACGAGCAGTACGTC.

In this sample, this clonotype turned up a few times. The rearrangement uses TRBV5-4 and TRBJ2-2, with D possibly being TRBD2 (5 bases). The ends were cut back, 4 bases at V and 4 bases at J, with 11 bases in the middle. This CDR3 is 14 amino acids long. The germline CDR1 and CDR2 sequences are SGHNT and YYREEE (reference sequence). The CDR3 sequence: CASSEAAGTGELFF. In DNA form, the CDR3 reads TGTGCCAGCAGCGAAGCGGCGGGCACCGGGGAGCTGTTTTTT. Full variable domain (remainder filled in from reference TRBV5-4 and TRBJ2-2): ETGVTQSPTHLIKTRGQQVTLRCSSQSGHNTVSWYQQALGQGPQFIFQYYREEENGRGNFPPRFSGLQFPNYSSELNVNALELDDSALYLCASSEAAGTGELFFGEGSRLTVL.

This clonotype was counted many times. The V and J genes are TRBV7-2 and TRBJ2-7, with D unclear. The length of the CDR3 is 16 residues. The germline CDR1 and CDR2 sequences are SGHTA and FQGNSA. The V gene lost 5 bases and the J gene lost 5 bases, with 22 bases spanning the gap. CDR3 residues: CASSPRNLPHPDEQYF. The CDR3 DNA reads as TGTGCCAGCAGCCCCCGCAACCTCCCACATCCGGACGAGCAGTACTTC. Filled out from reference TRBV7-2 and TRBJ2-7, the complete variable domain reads GAGVSQSPSNKVTEKGKDVELRCDPISGHTALYWYRQSLGQGLEFLIYFQGNSAPDKSGLPSDRFSAERTGGSVSTLTIQRTQQEDSAVYLCASSPRNLPHPDEQYFGPGTRLTVT.

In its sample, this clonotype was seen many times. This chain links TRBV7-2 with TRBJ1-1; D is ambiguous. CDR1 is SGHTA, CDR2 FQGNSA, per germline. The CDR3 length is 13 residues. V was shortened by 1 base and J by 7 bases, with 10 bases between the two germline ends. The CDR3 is CASSLGRQVEAFF. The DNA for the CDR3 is TGTGCCAGCAGCTTAGGTCGGCAGGTTGAAGCTTTCTTT.

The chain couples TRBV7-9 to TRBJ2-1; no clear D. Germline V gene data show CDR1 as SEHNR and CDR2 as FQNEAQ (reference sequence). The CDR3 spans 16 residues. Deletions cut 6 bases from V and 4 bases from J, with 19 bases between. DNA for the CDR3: TGTGCCAGCAGTTACGGCGAGTTCTCGGATTACAATGAGCAGTTCTTC. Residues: CASSYGEFSDYNEQFF.

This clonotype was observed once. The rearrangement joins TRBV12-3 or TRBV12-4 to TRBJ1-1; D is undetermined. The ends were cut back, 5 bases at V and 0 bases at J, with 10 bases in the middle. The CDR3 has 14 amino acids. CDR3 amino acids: CASSVRTMNTEAFF. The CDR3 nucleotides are TGTGCCAGCAGTGTCAGAACCATGAACACTGAAGCTTTCTTT.

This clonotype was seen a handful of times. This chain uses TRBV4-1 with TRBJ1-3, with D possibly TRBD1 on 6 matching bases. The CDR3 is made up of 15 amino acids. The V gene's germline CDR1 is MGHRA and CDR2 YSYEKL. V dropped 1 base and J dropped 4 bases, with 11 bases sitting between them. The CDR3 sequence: CASSQVGAGGNTIYF. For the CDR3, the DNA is TGCGCCAGCAGCCAAGTGGGGGCTGGAGGAAACACCATATATTTT.

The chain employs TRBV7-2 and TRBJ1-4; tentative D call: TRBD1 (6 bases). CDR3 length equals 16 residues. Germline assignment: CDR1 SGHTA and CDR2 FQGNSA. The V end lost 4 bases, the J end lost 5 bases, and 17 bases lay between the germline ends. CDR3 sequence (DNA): TGTGCCAGCAGCTCTGAATTGACAGGCGTCAATGAAAAACTGTTTTTT. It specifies CASSSELTGVNEKLFF.

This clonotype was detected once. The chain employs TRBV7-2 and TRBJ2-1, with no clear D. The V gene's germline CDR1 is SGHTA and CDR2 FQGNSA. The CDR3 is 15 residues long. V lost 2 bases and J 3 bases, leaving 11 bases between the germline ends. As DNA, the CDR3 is TGTGCCAGCAGCTTATTAGTGGGTGGCTACAATGAGCAGTTCTTC. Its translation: CASSLLVGGYNEQFF.

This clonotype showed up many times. The chain's CDR3 is CASSTRHSETQYF. DNA for the CDR3: TGTGCCAGCAGCACCAGGCATTCCGAGACCCAGTACTTC. This chain joins TRBV7-2 and TRBJ2-5; D not resolved. CDR1 and CDR2 (germline): SGHTA, FQGNSA. Trimming pared 5 bases from V and 5 bases from J, leaving 12 bases between. CDR3 length equals 13 residues.

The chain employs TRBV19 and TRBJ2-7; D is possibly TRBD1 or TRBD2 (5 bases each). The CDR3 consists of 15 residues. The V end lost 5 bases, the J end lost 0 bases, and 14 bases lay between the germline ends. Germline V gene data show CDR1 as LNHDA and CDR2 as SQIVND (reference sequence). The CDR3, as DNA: TGTGCCAGTAGTCCTGGGACCCAGAGCTCCTACGAGCAGTACTTC. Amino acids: CASSPGTQSSYEQYF.

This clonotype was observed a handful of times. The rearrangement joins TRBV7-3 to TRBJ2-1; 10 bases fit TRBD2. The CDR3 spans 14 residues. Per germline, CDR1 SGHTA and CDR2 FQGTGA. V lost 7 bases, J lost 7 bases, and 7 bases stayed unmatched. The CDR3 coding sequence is TGTGCCAGCACCCCTAGCGGGGGAGGGAATGAGCAGTTCTTC. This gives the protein CASTPSGGGNEQFF.

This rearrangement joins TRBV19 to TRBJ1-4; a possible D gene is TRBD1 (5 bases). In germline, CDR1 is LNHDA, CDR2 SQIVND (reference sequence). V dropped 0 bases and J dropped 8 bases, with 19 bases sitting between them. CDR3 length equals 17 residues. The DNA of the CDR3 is TGTGCCAGTAGTATAGAGCGACACCGGGACGCGCCCGAAAAACTGTTTTTT. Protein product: CASSIERHRDAPEKLFF.

The CDR3 DNA reads TGTGCCAGCAGTGACTCGGTCTTCCGAGGGGAGACCCAGTACTTC. This encodes CASSDSVFRGETQYF. The V and J genes are TRBV2 and TRBJ2-5; tentative D call: TRBD2 (5 bases). With 3 bases removed from V and 5 bases from J, the gap between germline ends came to 16 bases. The CDR3 spans 15 residues. CDR1 and CDR2 (germline): SNHLY, FYNNEI.

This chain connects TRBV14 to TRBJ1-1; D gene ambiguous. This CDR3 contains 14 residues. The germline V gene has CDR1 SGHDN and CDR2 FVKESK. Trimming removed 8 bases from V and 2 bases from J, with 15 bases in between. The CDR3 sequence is CASGLIGSNTEAFF. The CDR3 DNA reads TGTGCCAGCGGGTTAATCGGATCTAACACTGAAGCTTTCTTT.

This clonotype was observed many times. CDR3 region: CASSLAQDSPLHF. CDR3 sequence (DNA): TGTGCCAGCAGCTTAGCGCAGGATTCACCCCTCCACTTT. The chain employs TRBV7-2 and TRBJ1-6; D uncertain. The CDR3 is 13 amino acids. In germline, CDR1 is SGHTA, CDR2 FQGNSA. V lost 0 bases and J 8 bases, leaving 5 bases between the germline ends.

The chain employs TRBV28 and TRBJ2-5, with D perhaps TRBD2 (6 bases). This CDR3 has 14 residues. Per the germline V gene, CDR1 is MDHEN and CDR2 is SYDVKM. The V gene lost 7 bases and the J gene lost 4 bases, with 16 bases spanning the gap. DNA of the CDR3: TGTGCCAGCACCCGATCGCGGGGTAGAGAGACCCAGTACTTC. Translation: CASTRSRGRETQYF.